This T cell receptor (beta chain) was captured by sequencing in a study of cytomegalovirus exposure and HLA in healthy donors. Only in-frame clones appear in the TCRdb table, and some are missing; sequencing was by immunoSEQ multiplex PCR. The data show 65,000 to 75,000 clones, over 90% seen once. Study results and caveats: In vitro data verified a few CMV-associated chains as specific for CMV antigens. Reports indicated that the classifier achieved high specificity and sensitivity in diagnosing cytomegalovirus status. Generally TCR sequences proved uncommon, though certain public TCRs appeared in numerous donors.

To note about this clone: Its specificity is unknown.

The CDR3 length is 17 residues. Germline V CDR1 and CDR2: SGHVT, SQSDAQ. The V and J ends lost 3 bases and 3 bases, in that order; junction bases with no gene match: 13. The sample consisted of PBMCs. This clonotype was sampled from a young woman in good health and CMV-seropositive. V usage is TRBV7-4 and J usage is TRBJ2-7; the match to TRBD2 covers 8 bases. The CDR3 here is CASSLSLAVEPGYEQYF. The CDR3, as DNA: TGTGCCAGCAGCTTGTCACTAGCGGTCGAGCCCGGCTACGAGCAGTACTTC.